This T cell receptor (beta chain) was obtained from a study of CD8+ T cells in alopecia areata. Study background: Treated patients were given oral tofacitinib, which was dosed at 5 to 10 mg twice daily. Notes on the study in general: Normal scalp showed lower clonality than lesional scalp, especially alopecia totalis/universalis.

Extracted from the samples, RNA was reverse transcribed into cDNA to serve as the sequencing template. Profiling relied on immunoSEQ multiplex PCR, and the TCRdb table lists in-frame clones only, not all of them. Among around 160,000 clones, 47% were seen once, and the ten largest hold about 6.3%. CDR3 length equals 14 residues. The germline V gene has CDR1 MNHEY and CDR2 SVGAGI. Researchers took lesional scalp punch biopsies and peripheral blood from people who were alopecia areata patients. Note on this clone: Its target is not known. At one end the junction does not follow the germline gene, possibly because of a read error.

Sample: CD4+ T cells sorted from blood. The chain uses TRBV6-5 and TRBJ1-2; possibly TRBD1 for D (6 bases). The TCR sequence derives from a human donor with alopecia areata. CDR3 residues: CASRGLQGNYGHTF. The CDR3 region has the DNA TGTGCCAGCAGGGGGTTGCAGGGGAACTATGGCCACACCTTC.